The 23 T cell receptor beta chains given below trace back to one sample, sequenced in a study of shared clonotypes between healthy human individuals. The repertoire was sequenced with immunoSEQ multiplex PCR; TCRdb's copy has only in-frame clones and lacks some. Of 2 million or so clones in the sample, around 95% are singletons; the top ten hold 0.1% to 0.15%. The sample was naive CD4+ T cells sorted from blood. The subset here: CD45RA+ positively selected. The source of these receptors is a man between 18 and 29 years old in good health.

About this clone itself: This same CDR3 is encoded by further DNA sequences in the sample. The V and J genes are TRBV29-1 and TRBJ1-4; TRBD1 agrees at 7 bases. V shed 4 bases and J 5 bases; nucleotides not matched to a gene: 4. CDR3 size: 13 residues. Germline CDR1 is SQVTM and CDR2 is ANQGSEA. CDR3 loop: CSVAGTANEKLFF. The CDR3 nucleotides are TGCAGCGTTGCTGGGACAGCGAATGAAAAACTGTTTTTT.

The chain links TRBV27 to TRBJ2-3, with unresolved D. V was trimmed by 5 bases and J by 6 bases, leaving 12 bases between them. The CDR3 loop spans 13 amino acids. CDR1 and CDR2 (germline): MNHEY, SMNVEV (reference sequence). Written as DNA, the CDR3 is TGTGCCAGCAGTGGCGGAGATCGGGATACGCAGTATTTT. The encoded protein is CASSGGDRDTQYF.

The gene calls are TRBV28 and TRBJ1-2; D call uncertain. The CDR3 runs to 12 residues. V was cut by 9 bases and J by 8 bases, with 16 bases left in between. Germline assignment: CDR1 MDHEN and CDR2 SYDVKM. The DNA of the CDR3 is TGTGCCAGTACAACAGAATTCTTAGGCTACACCTTC. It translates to CASTTEFLGYTF.

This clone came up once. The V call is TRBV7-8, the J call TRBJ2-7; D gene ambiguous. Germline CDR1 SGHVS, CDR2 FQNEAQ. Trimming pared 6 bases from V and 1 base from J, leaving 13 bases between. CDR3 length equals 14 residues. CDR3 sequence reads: CASRGISTSYEQYF. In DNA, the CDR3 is TGTGCCAGCAGGGGGATATCGACATCCTACGAGCAGTACTTC.

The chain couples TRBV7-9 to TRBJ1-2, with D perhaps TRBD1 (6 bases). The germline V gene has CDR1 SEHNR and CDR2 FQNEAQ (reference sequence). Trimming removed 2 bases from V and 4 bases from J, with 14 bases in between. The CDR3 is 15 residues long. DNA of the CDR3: TGTGCCAGCAGCTTATTAGGGGGACGTTCCTATGGCTACACCTTC. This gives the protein CASSLLGGRSYGYTF.

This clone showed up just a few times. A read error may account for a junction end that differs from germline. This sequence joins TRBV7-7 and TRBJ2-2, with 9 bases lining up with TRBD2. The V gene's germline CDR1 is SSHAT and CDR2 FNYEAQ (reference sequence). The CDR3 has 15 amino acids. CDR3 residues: CASSTTSGVTGELFF. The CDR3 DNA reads TGTGCTAGCAGCACGACTAGCGGAGTCACCGGGGAGCTGTTTTTT.

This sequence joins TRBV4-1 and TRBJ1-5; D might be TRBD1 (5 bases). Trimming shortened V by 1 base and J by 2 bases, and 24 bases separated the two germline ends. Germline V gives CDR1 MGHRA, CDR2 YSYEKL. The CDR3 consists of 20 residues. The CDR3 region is CASSQGGATQGPFRNQPQHF. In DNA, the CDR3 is TGCGCCAGCAGCCAAGGCGGGGCTACGCAGGGACCCTTCCGCAATCAGCCCCAGCATTTT.

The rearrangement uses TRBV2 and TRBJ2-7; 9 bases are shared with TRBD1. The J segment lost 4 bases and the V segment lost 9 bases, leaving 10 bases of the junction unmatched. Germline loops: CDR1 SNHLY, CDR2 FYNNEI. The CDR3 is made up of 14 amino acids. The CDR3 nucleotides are TGTGCCAGTACCGGGACAGGGATTGGGTACGAGCAGTACTTC. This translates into CASTGTGIGYEQYF.

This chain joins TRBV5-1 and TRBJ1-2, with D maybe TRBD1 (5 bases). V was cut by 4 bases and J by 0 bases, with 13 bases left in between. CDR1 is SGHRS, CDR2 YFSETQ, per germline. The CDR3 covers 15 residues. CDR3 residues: CASSLSGESNYGYTF. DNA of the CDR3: TGCGCCAGCAGCCTATCGGGGGAATCTAACTATGGCTACACCTTC. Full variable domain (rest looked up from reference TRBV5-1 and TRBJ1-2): KAGVTQTPRYLIKTRGQQVTLSCSPISGHRSVSWYQQTPGQGLQFLFEYFSETQRNKGNFPGRFSGRQFSNSRSEMNVSTLELGDSALYLCASSLSGESNYGYTFGSGTRLTVV.

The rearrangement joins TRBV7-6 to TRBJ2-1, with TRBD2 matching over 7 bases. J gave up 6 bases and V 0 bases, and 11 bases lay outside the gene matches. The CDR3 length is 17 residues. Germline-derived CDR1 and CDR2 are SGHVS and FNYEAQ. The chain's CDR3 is CASSLARAGVPINEQFF. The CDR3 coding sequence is TGTGCCAGCAGCTTAGCGCGGGCGGGAGTCCCCATCAATGAGCAGTTCTTC.

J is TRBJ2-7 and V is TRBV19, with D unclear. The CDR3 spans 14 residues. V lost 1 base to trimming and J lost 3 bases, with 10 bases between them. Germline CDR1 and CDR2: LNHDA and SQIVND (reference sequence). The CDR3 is CASSIGGANYEQYF. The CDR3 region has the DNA TGTGCCAGTAGTATAGGTGGAGCAAACTACGAGCAGTACTTC.

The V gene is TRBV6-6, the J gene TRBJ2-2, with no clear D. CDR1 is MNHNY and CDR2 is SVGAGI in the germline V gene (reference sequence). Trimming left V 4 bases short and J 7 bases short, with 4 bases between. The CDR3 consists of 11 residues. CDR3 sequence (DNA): TGTGCCAGCAGTTCCGTCGGGGAGCTGTTTTTT. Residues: CASSSVGELFF.

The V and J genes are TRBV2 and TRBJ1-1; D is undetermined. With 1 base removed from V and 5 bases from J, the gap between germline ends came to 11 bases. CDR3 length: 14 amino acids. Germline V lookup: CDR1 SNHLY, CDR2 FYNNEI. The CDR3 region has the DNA TGTGCCAGCAGTGAAGAGATGGGTAGGACTGAAGCTTTCTTT. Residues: CASSEEMGRTEAFF.

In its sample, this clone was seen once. The CDR3 is CASSHFYEQYF. The CDR3 nucleotides read TGTGCCAGCAGCCATTTCTACGAGCAGTACTTC. The chain is built from TRBV11-2 and TRBJ2-7; D call uncertain. The CDR3 is 11 residues long. Germline V gene data show CDR1 as SGHAT and CDR2 as FQNNGV. The V end was cut by 5 bases, the J end by 3 bases, with 5 bases between.

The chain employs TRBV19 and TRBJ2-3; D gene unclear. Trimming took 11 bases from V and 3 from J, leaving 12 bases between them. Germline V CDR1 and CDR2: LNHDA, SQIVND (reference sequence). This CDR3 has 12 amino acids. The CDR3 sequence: CAGGVATDTQYF. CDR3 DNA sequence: TGTGCCGGTGGGGTAGCTACAGATACGCAGTATTTT.

The CDR3 coding sequence is TGTGCCAGCACCAGAAGGGAGCAGCAAGAGACCCAGTACTTC. Amino acids: CASTRREQQETQYF. The V and J genes are TRBV2 and TRBJ2-5, with D possibly being TRBD2 (5 bases). The length of the CDR3 is 14 residues. V shed 7 bases and J shed 2 bases, with 14 bases lying between them. Germline lookup yields CDR1 SNHLY and CDR2 FYNNEI.

The CDR3 nucleotides read TGTGCCAGCAGCGTAGGGGACAGGTTTTATGGAGAGACCCAGTACTTC. Amino acids: CASSVGDRFYGETQYF. The rearrangement uses TRBV9 and TRBJ2-5; 8 nucleotides match TRBD1. J gave up 4 bases and V 0 bases, and 8 bases lay outside the gene matches. CDR1 and CDR2 from the germline V gene are SGDLS and YYNGEE. This CDR3 contains 16 residues.

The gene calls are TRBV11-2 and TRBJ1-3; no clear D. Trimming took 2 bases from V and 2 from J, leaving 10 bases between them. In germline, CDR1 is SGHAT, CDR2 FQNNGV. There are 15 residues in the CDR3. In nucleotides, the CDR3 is TGTGCCAGCAGCTTACAGGCAGGAACTGGAAACACCATATATTTT. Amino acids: CASSLQAGTGNTIYF.

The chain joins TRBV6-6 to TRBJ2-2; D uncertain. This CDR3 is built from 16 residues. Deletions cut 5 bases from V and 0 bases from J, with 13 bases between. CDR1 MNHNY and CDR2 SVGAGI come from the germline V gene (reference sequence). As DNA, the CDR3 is TGTGCCAGCAGTCTGTTCGGGCAGGCGAACACCGGGGAGCTGTTTTTT. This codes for CASSLFGQANTGELFF.

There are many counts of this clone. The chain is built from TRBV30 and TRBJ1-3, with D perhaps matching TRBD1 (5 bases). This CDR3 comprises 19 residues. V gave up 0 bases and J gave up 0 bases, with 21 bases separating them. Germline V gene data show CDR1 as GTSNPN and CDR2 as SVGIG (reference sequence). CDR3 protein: CAWSVRSRPLGGSGNTIYF. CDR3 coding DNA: TGTGCCTGGAGTGTACGCAGCCGCCCCCTTGGGGGCTCTGGAAACACCATATATTTT.

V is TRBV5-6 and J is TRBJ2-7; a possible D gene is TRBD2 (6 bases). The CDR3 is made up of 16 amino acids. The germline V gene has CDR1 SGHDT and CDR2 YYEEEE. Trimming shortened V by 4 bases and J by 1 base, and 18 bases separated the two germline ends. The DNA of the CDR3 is TGTGCCAGCAGCACCGGGGGACGGTACGATTCCTACGAGCAGTACTTC. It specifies CASSTGGRYDSYEQYF. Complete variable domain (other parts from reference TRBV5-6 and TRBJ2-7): DAGVTQSPTHLIKTRGQQVTLRCSPKSGHDTVSWYQQALGQGPQFIFQYYEEEERQRGNFPDRFSGHQFPNYSSELNVNALLLGDSALYLCASSTGGRYDSYEQYFGPGTRLTVT.

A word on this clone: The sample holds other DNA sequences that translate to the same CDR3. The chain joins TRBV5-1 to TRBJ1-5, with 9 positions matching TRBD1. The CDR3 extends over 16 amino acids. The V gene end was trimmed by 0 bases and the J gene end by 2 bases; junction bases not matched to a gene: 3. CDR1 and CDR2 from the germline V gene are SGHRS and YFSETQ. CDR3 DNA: TGCGCCAGCAGCTTGGGGACAGGGGATGGCAATCAGCCCCAGCATTTT. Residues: CASSLGTGDGNQPQHF.

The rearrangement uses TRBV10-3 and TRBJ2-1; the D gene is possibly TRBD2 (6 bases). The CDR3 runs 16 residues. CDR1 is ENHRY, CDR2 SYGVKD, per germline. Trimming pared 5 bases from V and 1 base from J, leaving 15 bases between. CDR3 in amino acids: CAISRISGGSYNEQFF. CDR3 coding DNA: TGTGCCATCAGTCGGATATCTGGAGGGTCCTACAATGAGCAGTTCTTC.